What follows describes a single T cell receptor beta chain. No antigen is known for it. V dropped 0 bases and J dropped 5 bases, with 20 bases sitting between them. Germline loops: CDR1 SGHNT, CDR2 YENEEA. CDR3 length: 18 residues. This sample was included in a study of a mutant IDH1 vaccine in newly diagnosed glioma. Across the whole study: Visit V12 happened at week 35; visit V13 happened at week 47.

The time point was: week 35, safety follow-up. Alongside topical imiquimod, each dose of vaccine comprised 300 ug of mutant IDH1 20-mer peptide. The donors had new WHO grade 3 or 4 astrocytomas; these were IDH1-mutant and ATRX-lost. Study-wide findings and caveats: Researchers report vaccine-induced immune responses in just under 95% of patients.

The assay was immunoSEQ multiplex PCR, and TCRdb's table has in-frame clones only and misses some. The profile covers tens of thousands of clones, with roughly 80% appearing a single time and 12% taken by the ten largest. Source: PBMCs, taken from a glioma patient whose treatment included an IDH1 peptide vaccine. This chain joins TRBV11-3 and TRBJ2-1; D may match TRBD1 or TRBD2 (6 bases each). The TCR sequence derives from a man aged 18 to 29 with glioma. The CDR3 DNA follows: TGTGCCAGCAGCTTAGATGGATCGGGGGCTACCCACGACAATGAGCAGTTCTTC. This gives the protein CASSLDGSGATHDNEQFF.